This T cell receptor beta chain is from a study of T cell responses to AZD1222 COVID-19 vaccine. In germline, CDR1 is SGHVS, CDR2 FQNEAQ. The CDR3 is 15 residues long. V shed 6 bases and J 1 base; nucleotides not matched to a gene: 5. The sample holds one count of this clone. Libraries were prepared by immunoSEQ multiplex PCR; TCRdb keeps only in-frame clonotypes and omits some of them. The data contain 150,000 to 200,000 clones, roughly nine tenths of them singletons. The sequencing here drew on peripheral blood, taken 28 days after the second AZD1222 dose. The chain is built from TRBV7-8 and TRBJ2-3, with 9 bases lining up with TRBD2. This sequence was found in an adult who received the AZD1222 COVID-19 vaccine. For the CDR3, the DNA is TGTGCCAGCAGAACTAGCGGGCACGGCACAGATACGCAGTATTTT. It specifies CASRTSGHGTDTQYF.